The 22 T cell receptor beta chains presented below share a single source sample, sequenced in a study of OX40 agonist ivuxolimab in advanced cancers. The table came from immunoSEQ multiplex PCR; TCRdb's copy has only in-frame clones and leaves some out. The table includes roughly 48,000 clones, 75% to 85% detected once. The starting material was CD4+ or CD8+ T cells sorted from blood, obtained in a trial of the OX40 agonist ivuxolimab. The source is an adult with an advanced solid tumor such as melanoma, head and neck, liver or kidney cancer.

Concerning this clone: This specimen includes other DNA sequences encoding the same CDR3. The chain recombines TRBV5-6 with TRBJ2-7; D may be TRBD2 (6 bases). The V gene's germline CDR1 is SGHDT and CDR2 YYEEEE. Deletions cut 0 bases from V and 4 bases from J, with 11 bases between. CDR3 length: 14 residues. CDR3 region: CASSLGVGGYEQYF. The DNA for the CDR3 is TGTGCCAGCAGCTTGGGGGTGGGGGGTTACGAGCAGTACTTC. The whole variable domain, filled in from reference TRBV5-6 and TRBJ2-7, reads DAGVTQSPTHLIKTRGQQVTLRCSPKSGHDTVSWYQQALGQGPQFIFQYYEEEERQRGNFPDRFSGHQFPNYSSELNVNALLLGDSALYLCASSLGVGGYEQYFGPGTRLTVT.

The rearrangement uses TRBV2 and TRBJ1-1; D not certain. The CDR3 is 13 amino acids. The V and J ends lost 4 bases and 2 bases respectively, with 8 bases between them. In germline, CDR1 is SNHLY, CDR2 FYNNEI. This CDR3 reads CASSVVHNTEAFF. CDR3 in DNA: TGTGCCAGCAGTGTAGTTCATAACACTGAAGCTTTCTTT.

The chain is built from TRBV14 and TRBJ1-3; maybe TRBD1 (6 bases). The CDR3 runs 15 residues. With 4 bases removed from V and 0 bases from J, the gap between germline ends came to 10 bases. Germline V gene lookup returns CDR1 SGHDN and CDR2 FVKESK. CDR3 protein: CASSLRGASGNTIYF. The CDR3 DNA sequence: TGTGCCAGCAGCCTGAGGGGGGCCTCTGGAAACACCATATATTTT. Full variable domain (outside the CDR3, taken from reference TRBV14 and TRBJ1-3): EAGVTQFPSHSVIEKGQTVTLRCDPISGHDNLYWYRRVMGKEIKFLLHFVKESKQDESGMPNNRFLAERTGGTYSTLKVQPAELEDSGVYFCASSLRGASGNTIYFGEGSWLTVV.

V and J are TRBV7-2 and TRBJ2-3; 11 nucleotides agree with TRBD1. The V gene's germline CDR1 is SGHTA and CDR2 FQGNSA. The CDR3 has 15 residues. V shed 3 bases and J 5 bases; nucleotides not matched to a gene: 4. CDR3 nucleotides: TGTGCCAGCAGCTTGTTGGGACAGGGGGGAGATACGCAGTATTTT. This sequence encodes CASSLLGQGGDTQYF.

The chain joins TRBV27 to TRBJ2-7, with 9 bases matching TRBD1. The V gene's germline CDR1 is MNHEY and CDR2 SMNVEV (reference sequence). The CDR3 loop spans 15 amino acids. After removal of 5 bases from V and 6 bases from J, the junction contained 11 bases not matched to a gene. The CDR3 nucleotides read TGTGCCAGCAGTCAGACAACGGACAGGGGAGGCGAGCAGTACTTC. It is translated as CASSQTTDRGGEQYF.

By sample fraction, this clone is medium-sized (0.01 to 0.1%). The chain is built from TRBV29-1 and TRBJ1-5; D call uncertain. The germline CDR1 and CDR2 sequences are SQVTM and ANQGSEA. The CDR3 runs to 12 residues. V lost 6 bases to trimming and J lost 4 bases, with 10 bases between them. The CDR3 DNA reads TGCAGCGTGAGCGACGGAAATCAGCCCCAGCATTTT. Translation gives CSVSDGNQPQHF.

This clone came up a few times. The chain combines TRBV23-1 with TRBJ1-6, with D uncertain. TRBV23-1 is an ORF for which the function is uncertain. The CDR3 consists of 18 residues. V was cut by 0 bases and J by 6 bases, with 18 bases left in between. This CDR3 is CASSQSLGWPGINSPLHF. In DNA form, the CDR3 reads TGCGCCAGCAGTCAATCTCTTGGGTGGCCAGGAATTAATTCACCCCTCCACTTT.

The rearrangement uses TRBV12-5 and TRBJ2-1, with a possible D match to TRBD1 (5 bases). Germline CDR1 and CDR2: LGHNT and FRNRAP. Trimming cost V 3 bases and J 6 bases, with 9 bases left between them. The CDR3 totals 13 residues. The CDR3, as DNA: TGTGCTAGTGGTTTACAGGTATTCAATGAGCAGTTCTTC. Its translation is CASGLQVFNEQFF.

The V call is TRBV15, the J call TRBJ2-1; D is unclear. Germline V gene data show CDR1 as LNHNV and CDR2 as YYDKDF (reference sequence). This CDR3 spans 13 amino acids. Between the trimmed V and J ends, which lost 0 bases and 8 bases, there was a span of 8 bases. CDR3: CATSRDSIDEQFF. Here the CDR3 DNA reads TGTGCCACCAGCAGAGATTCGATAGATGAGCAGTTCTTC. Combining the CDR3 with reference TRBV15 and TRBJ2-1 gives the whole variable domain DAMVIQNPRYQVTQFGKPVTLSCSQTLNHNVMYWYQQKSSQAPKLLFHYYDKDFNNEADTPDNFQSRRPNTSFCFLDIRSPGLGDTAMYLCATSRDSIDEQFFGPGTRLTVL.

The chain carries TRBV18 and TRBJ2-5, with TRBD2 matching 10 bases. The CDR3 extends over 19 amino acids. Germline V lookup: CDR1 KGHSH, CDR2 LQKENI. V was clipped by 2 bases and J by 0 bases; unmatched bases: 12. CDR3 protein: CASSPRGVAGGPYQETQYF. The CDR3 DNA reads TGTGCCAGCTCACCAAGAGGGGTAGCGGGAGGCCCGTACCAAGAGACCCAGTACTTC.

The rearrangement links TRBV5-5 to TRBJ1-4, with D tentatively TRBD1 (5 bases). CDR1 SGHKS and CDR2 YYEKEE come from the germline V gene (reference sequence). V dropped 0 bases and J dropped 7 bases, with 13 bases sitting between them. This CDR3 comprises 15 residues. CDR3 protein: CASSLADKALEKLFF. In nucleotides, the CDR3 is TGTGCCAGCAGCTTGGCGGACAAGGCTCTTGAAAAACTGTTTTTT.

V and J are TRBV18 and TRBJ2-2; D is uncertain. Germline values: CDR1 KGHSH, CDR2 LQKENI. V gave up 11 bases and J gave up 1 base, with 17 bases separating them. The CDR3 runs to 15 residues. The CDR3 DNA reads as TGTGCCGCCTCCCGAGCGACCAGGAACACCGGGGAGCTGTTTTTT. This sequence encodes CAASRATRNTGELFF.

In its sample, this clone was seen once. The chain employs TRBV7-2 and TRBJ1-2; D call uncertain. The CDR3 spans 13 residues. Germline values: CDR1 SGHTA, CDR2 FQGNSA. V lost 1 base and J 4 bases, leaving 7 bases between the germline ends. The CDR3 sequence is CASSLGWGYGYTF. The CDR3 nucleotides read TGTGCCAGCAGCTTAGGGTGGGGCTATGGCTACACCTTC. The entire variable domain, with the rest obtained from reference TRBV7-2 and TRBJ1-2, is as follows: GAGVSQSPSNKVTEKGKDVELRCDPISGHTALYWYRQSLGQGLEFLIYFQGNSAPDKSGLPSDRFSAERTGGSVSTLTIQRTQQEDSAVYLCASSLGWGYGYTFGSGTRLTVV.

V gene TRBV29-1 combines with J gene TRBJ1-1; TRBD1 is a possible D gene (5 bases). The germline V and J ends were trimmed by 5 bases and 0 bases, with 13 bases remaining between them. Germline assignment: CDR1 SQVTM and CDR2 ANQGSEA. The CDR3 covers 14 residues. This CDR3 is CSVRQQTMNTEAFF. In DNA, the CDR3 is TGCAGCGTTCGACAGCAAACTATGAACACTGAAGCTTTCTTT.

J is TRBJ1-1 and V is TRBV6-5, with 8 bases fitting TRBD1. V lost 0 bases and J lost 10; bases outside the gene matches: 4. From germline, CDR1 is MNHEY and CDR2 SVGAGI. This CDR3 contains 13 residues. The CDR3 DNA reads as TGTGCCAGCAGTTACTCAAGGACAGGGAGAGCTTTCTTT. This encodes CASSYSRTGRAFF.

The CDR3: CASSGTEGVGSSNYGYTF. The CDR3 DNA sequence: TGCGCCAGCAGCGGAACAGAGGGTGTGGGGTCCTCTAACTATGGCTACACCTTC. This chain joins TRBV5-1 and TRBJ1-2; D is unclear. V was pared by 4 bases and J by 0 bases, with 22 bases between. Germline V gene sequence: CDR1 SGHRS, CDR2 YFSETQ. CDR3 size: 18 residues.

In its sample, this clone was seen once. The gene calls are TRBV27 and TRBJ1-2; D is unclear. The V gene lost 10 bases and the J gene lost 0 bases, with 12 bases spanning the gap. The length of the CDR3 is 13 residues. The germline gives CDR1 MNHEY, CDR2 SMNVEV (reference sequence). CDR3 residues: CATTRGANYGYTF. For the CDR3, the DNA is TGTGCCACCACCCGGGGAGCTAACTATGGCTACACCTTC.

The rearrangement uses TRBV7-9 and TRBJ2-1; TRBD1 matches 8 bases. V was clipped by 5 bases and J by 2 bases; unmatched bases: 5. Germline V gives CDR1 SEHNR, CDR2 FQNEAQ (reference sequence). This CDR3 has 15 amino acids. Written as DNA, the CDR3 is TGTGCCAGCAGCACTCAGACAGGGGCCTACAATGAGCAGTTCTTC. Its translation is CASSTQTGAYNEQFF. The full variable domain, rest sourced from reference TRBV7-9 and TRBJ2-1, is DTGVSQNPRHKITKRGQNVTFRCDPISEHNRLYWYRQTLGQGPEFLTYFQNEAQLEKSRLLSDRFSAERPKGSFSTLEIQRTEQGDSAMYLCASSTQTGAYNEQFFGPGTRLTVL.

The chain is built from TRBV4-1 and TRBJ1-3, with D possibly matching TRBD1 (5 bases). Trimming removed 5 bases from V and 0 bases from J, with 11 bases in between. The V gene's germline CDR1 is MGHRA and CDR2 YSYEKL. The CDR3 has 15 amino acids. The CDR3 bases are TGCGCCAGCAGCGAGGGACGGTACTCTGGAAACACCATATATTTT. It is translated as CASSEGRYSGNTIYF.

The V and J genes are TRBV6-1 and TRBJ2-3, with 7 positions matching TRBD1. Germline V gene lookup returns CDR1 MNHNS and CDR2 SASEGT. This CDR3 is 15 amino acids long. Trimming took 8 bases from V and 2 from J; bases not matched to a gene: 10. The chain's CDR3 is CASSPRGTYTDTQYF. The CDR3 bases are TGTGCCAGCTCCCCCAGGGGGACCTACACAGATACGCAGTATTTT.

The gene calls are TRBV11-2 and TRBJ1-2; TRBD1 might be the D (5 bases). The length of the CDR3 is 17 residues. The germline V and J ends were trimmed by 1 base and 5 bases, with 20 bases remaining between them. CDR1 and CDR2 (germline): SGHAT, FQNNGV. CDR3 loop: CASSLAPGEPWRYGYTF. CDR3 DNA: TGTGCCAGCAGCTTAGCCCCGGGGGAACCGTGGAGGTATGGCTACACCTTC. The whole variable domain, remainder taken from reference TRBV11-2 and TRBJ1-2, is EAGVAQSPRYKIIEKRQSVAFWCNPISGHATLYWYQQILGQGPKLLIQFQNNGVVDDSQLPKDRFSAERLKGVDSTLKIQPAKLEDSAVYLCASSLAPGEPWRYGYTFGSGTRLTVV.

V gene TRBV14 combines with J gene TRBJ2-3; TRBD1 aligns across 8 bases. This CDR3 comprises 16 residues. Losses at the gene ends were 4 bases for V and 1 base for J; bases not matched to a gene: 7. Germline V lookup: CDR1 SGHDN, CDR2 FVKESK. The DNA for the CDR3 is TGTGCCAGCAGCCTGCGGACAGGGATTGGCACAGATACGCAGTATTTT. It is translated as CASSLRTGIGTDTQYF.